The 9 T cell receptor beta chains below all came from one sample that was sequenced in a study of naive and memory T cell subsets. An equimolar mix of two oligonucleotides served as the beta constant-region primer for TRBC1 and TRBC2. TCRdb re-called the UMI-ligation and nested PCR reads with MiXCR, one entry per CDR3 protein. The sample shows 130,000 to 150,000 distinct CDR3 sequences, over 15% of them seen only once. The sample was naive CD4+ T cells from blood. All receptors come from a human donor in good health.

This clonotype was observed at least ten times. This chain connects TRBV28 to TRBJ2-1; 8 bases match TRBD2. The germline V gene encodes CDR1 MDHEN and CDR2 SYDVKM. The CDR3 runs 15 residues. V dropped 6 bases and J dropped 7; count of bases not matched to a gene: 11. CDR3 region: CASSLGLGGGNEQFF. The CDR3 nucleotides read TGTGCCAGCAGCCTGGGACTAGGCGGCGGAAATGAGCAGTTCTTC. Full variable domain (rest looked up from reference TRBV28 and TRBJ2-1): DVKVTQSSRYLVKRTGEKVFLECVQDMDHENMFWYRQDPGLGLRLIYFSYDVKMKEKGDIPEGYSVSREKKERFSLILESASTNQTSMYLCASSLGLGGGNEQFFGPGTRLTVL.

This clonotype came up a few times. The chain has TRBV5-1 and TRBJ2-3; 7 nucleotides match TRBD2. This CDR3 has 15 amino acids. J lost 2 bases, V lost 0 bases, and 3 bases had no gene match. Germline V gene lookup returns CDR1 SGHRS and CDR2 YFSETQ. The CDR3 DNA is TGCGCCAGCAGCTTGGCCGGGACTACCACAGATACGCAGTATTTT. This codes for CASSLAGTTTDTQYF.

This clonotype was counted a few times. The V call is TRBV5-6, the J call TRBJ2-2; D is unclear. CDR1 is SGHDT and CDR2 is YYEEEE in the germline V gene. The CDR3 has 18 residues. The V end was cut by 3 bases, the J end by 2 bases, with 20 bases between. Here the CDR3 reads CASSSPLNLGPNTGELFF. The CDR3 bases are TGTGCCAGCAGCTCACCACTTAACCTTGGACCCAACACCGGGGAGCTGTTTTTT.

The chain joins TRBV20-1 to TRBJ2-7, with 8 bases fitting TRBD1. Germline assignment: CDR1 DFQATT and CDR2 SNEGSKA (reference sequence). This CDR3 is 14 amino acids long. J was trimmed by 6 bases and V by 7 bases; bases with no gene match: 14. The CDR3 loop reads CSGTEGQGLVEQYF. The CDR3 DNA reads as TGCAGTGGAACCGAAGGACAGGGCCTGGTCGAGCAGTACTTC.

The chain couples TRBV20-1 to TRBJ2-3; TRBD2 might be the D (6 bases). The CDR3 sequence is 14 residues long. From germline, CDR1 is DFQATT and CDR2 SNEGSKA (reference sequence). The V and J ends lost 5 bases and 2 bases respectively, with 14 bases between them. The CDR3 DNA follows: TGCAGTGCTCTAAGCGGGCCCTCCACAGATACGCAGTATTTT. Amino acids: CSALSGPSTDTQYF.

This clonotype was picked up a small number of times. The V gene is TRBV5-6, the J gene TRBJ2-2; 11 nucleotides line up with TRBD2. V was clipped by 0 bases and J by 0 bases; unmatched bases: 1. CDR3 length: 17 residues. The germline CDR1 and CDR2 sequences are SGHDT and YYEEEE. CDR3 protein: CASSLAGLAANTGELFF. The CDR3 DNA reads TGTGCCAGCAGCTTGGCGGGACTAGCGGCGAACACCGGGGAGCTGTTTTTT. The full variable domain, with the rest looked up from reference TRBV5-6 and TRBJ2-2, is DAGVTQSPTHLIKTRGQQVTLRCSPKSGHDTVSWYQQALGQGPQFIFQYYEEEERQRGNFPDRFSGHQFPNYSSELNVNALLLGDSALYLCASSLAGLAANTGELFFGEGSRLTVL.

The chain couples TRBV12-3 or TRBV12-4 to TRBJ1-1; the match to TRBD1 covers 9 bases. This CDR3 spans 16 amino acids. The V gene end was trimmed by 5 bases and the J gene end by 4 bases; junction bases not matched to a gene: 11. CDR3 protein: CASSRAGTGSRTEAFF. CDR3 nucleotide sequence: TGTGCCAGCAGTCGGGCCGGGACAGGGTCCCGCACTGAAGCTTTCTTT.

The rearrangement uses TRBV7-2 and TRBJ2-3; TRBD2 matches at 13 bases. Germline V gene data show CDR1 as SGHTA and CDR2 as FQGNSA. V was clipped by 1 base and J by 5 bases; unmatched bases: 6. The CDR3 runs 17 residues. The CDR3 bases are TGTGCCAGCAGCTTAGGCGGGACTAGCGGGACCTTAGATACGCAGTATTTT. Translated: CASSLGGTSGTLDTQYF.

This clonotype was found many times. J is TRBJ2-1 and V is TRBV27, with 11 bases fitting TRBD1. The germline V gene has CDR1 MNHEY and CDR2 SMNVEV (reference sequence). There are 13 residues in the CDR3. The V and J ends lost 3 bases and 13 bases, in that order; junction bases with no gene match: 5. The CDR3 spells CASSLVDRGLQFF. As DNA, the CDR3 is TGTGCCAGCAGTTTGGTGGACAGGGGGCTTCAGTTCTTC.